Below are 17 T cell receptor beta chains sequenced from a single sample in a study of blood T cell repertoires in COVID-19. Measured with immunoSEQ multiplex PCR; TCRdb has only the in-frame clones, and not every one. The table includes about 190,000 clones, 60% to 85% detected once. Material for sequencing was peripheral blood. The receptors stem from a man between 60 and 75 years old with active or convalescent COVID-19.

The chain combines TRBV6-5 with TRBJ2-1, with D maybe TRBD1 (6 bases). Germline V lookup: CDR1 MNHEY, CDR2 SVGAGI. V shed 2 bases and J shed 8 bases, with 10 bases lying between them. CDR3 length equals 13 residues. The CDR3 nucleotides read TGTGCCAGCAGTTACGATGAGGGGGATGAGCAGTTCTTC. Amino acids: CASSYDEGDEQFF.

The J gene is TRBJ2-1, the V gene TRBV10-3; 8 bases are a match to TRBD1. Germline-derived CDR1 and CDR2 are ENHRY and SYGVKD. J gave up 9 bases and V 3 bases, and 7 bases lay outside the gene matches. This CDR3 contains 14 residues. CDR3 nucleotides: TGTGCCATCAGTGACCGGGACAGGATTTCTGAGCAGTTCTTC. Its translation is CAISDRDRISEQFF.

This chain connects TRBV2 to TRBJ2-7; D may be TRBD1 (5 bases). Trimming left V 5 bases short and J 6 bases short, with 11 bases between. Germline CDR1 reads SNHLY; CDR2 reads FYNNEI. This CDR3 is built from 12 residues. The CDR3 DNA is TGTGCCAGCAGTCTAAGCAGGGTCGAGCAGTACTTC. It encodes CASSLSRVEQYF.

There are a few counts of this clone. The chain combines TRBV4-1 with TRBJ1-4; 7 positions agree with TRBD1. This CDR3 region has 13 residues. Germline V lookup: CDR1 MGHRA, CDR2 YSYEKL. V was pared by 4 bases and J by 8 bases, with 4 bases of the junction left unmatched. The CDR3 is CASSLTGFEKLFF. CDR3 nucleotides: TGCGCCAGCAGCCTGACAGGGTTCGAAAAACTGTTTTTT.

This clone has a handful of counts. The V gene is TRBV28, the J gene TRBJ1-5, with 7 bases fitting TRBD1. The CDR3 contains 16 residues. Trimming at V came to 8 bases and at J to 2 bases, leaving 12 bases not matched to a gene. The germline V gene encodes CDR1 MDHEN and CDR2 SYDVKM. Here the CDR3 reads CASSRKTGMGNQPQHF. The CDR3 DNA reads TGTGCCAGCTCGAGGAAGACAGGGATGGGCAATCAGCCCCAGCATTTT.

This clone was seen a handful of times. V and J are TRBV7-9 and TRBJ1-5; D gene uncertain. V was shortened by 4 bases and J by 0 bases, with 13 bases between the two germline ends. The CDR3 runs 16 residues. The V gene's germline CDR1 is SEHNR and CDR2 FQNEAQ (reference sequence). CDR3 nucleotides: TGTGCCAGCAGCTCCGCGATCGGGGTTAGCAATCAGCCCCAGCATTTT. This encodes CASSSAIGVSNQPQHF.

The rearrangement links TRBV27 to TRBJ2-7; D is possibly TRBD2 (5 bases). Trimming stripped 2 bases from V and 6 bases from J, with 17 bases between. Per the germline V gene, CDR1 is MNHEY and CDR2 is SMNVEV (reference sequence). The CDR3 is made up of 15 amino acids. CDR3 bases: TGTGCCAGCAGTTTAAGGGAGCTCTATGGATTCGAGCAGTACTTC. It encodes CASSLRELYGFEQYF.

Points on this clone: In the same sample, other DNA sequences code for this CDR3. V is TRBV6-4 and J is TRBJ2-1, with 7 bases fitting TRBD2. This CDR3 is built from 14 residues. Germline loops: CDR1 MRHNA, CDR2 SNTAGT. V was clipped by 5 bases and J by 1 base; unmatched bases: 2. Here the CDR3 DNA reads TGTGCCAGCAGTAGGGGAGGGTCCTACAATGAGCAGTTCTTC. Its translation: CASSRGGSYNEQFF.

The CDR3 spells CATSGSYEQYF. CDR3 nucleotide sequence: TGTGCCACCAGCGGTAGCTACGAGCAGTACTTC. This rearrangement joins TRBV15 to TRBJ2-7; no clear D gene. This CDR3 is 11 amino acids long. CDR1 is LNHNV, CDR2 YYDKDF, per germline (reference sequence). The V gene lost 5 bases and the J gene lost 3 bases, with 5 bases spanning the gap.

This clone was counted between two and nine times. The V call is TRBV2, the J call TRBJ2-5, with unresolved D. V was cut by 3 bases and J by 6 bases, with 8 bases left in between. Germline CDR1 reads SNHLY; CDR2 reads FYNNEI. The CDR3 covers 12 residues. DNA of the CDR3: TGTGCCAGCAGTGAGTTAGCCAAGACCCAGTACTTC. Protein product: CASSELAKTQYF.

V is TRBV4-2 and J is TRBJ2-1, with D perhaps matching TRBD2 (6 bases). The V gene's germline CDR1 is LGHNA and CDR2 YNFKEQ. The V end was cut by 4 bases, the J end by 2 bases, with 15 bases between. The CDR3 has 16 amino acids. CDR3 nucleotides: TGTGCCAGCAGCCCACCGGGGGAGATCCCCTACAATGAGCAGTTCTTC. Protein: CASSPPGEIPYNEQFF.

The chain links TRBV4-1 to TRBJ1-2; maybe TRBD1 (6 bases). Germline lookup yields CDR1 MGHRA and CDR2 YSYEKL. This CDR3 has 14 amino acids. Trimming pared 4 bases from V and 7 bases from J, leaving 16 bases between. The CDR3 loop reads CASSPTTGLAGYTF. As DNA, the CDR3 is TGCGCCAGCAGCCCAACCACAGGGTTAGCTGGCTACACCTTC.

The gene calls are TRBV28 and TRBJ2-5, with 12 bases lining up with TRBD2. CDR1 is MDHEN, CDR2 SYDVKM, per germline. J was trimmed by 2 bases and V by 7 bases; bases with no gene match: 11. This CDR3 region has 17 residues. CDR3 in amino acids: CASKTSGRTHLQETQYF. The CDR3 DNA sequence: TGTGCCAGCAAGACTAGCGGGAGAACCCACCTGCAAGAGACCCAGTACTTC. The whole variable domain, remainder taken from reference TRBV28 and TRBJ2-5, is DVKVTQSSRYLVKRTGEKVFLECVQDMDHENMFWYRQDPGLGLRLIYFSYDVKMKEKGDIPEGYSVSREKKERFSLILESASTNQTSMYLCASKTSGRTHLQETQYFGPGTRLLVL.

In this sample, this clone turned up a few times. V and J are TRBV2 and TRBJ2-4, with D possibly TRBD1 on 6 matching bases. V was shortened by 7 bases and J by 0 bases, with 10 bases between the two germline ends. The CDR3 totals 14 residues. Looked up from germline, CDR1 is SNHLY and CDR2 is FYNNEI. The CDR3 DNA is TGTGCCAGCACTCCACAGGGAGCCAAAAACATTCAGTACTTC. Its translation: CASTPQGAKNIQYF.

The rearrangement joins TRBV7-2 to TRBJ1-6; tentative D call: TRBD1 (6 bases). The length of the CDR3 is 19 residues. Germline V CDR1 and CDR2: SGHTA, FQGNSA. V was pared by 1 base and J by 10 bases, with 26 bases between. CDR3 bases: TGTGCCAGCAGCTTAGTTTCGTTCCCCAAACCCGGGACACTCTCACCCCTCCACTTT. Translation gives CASSLVSFPKPGTLSPLHF.

The chain uses TRBV5-5 and TRBJ2-7; 11 bases are shared with TRBD2. The CDR3 covers 15 residues. J lost 2 bases, V lost 4 bases, and 5 bases had no gene match. Germline CDR1 SGHKS, CDR2 YYEKEE (reference sequence). CDR3 in DNA: TGTGCCAGCAGCCTAGCGGGAGGAACGGCCTACGAGCAGTACTTC. Its translation is CASSLAGGTAYEQYF.

The chain recombines TRBV5-4 with TRBJ2-7; 9 bases are shared with TRBD2. V gave up 4 bases and J gave up 0 bases; unmatched junction bases: 8. This CDR3 region has 16 residues. Germline CDR1 is SGHNT and CDR2 is YYREEE (reference sequence). The DNA for the CDR3 is TGTGCCAGCAGCCCAAGCGGGAGGCGAAGCTCCTACGAGCAGTACTTC. The encoded protein is CASSPSGRRSSYEQYF.